This TCR beta chain was recorded in a study of a mutant IDH1 vaccine in newly diagnosed glioma. Study details: Earlier care involved radiotherapy, temozolomide, or both, and the majority received both.

As to time point: week 5, during vaccination. Vaccination used 300 ug of mutant IDH1 20-mer peptide per dose, with topical imiquimod. This clone showed up just a few times. The antigen is not known. Within the sample, other DNA sequences also encode this same CDR3. Trimming took 3 bases from V and 5 from J, leaving 10 bases between them. The CDR3 runs to 13 residues. CDR1 and CDR2 from the germline V gene are SGHVS and FQNEAQ. Sequencing was performed with immunoSEQ multiplex PCR; in TCRdb, only in-frame clones are kept and a portion is missing. The sample holds 70,000 to 100,000 clones, over 75% seen once.

This TCR came from a woman between 50 and 59 years old with glioma. The chain employs TRBV7-8 and TRBJ2-5, with D perhaps assigned TRBD1 or TRBD2 (6 bases each). Sequenced here: PBMCs, sampled from a glioma patient whose treatment included an IDH1 peptide vaccine. The CDR3 bases are TGTGCCAGCAGCTTTGGGGGGCAGGAGACCCAGTACTTC. The encoded protein is CASSFGGQETQYF.